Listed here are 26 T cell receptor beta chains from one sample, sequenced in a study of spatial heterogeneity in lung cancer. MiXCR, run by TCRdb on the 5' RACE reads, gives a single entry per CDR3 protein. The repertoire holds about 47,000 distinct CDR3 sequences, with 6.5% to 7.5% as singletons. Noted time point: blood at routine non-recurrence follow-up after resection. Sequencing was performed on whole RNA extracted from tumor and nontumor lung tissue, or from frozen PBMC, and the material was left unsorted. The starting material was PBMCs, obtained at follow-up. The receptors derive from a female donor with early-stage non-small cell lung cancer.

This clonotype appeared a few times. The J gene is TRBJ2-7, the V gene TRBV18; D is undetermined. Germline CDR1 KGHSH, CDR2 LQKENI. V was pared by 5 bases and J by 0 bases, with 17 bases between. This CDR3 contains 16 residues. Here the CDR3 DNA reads TGTGCCAGCTCATCGACCACCACCTCGAGCTCCTACGAGCAGTACTTC. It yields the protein CASSSTTTSSSYEQYF.

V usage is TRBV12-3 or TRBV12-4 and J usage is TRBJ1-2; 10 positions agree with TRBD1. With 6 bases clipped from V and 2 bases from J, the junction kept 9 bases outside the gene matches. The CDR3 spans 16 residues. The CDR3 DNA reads TGTGCCAGCAGGAGTTGGGCGGACAGGGGGAACTATGGCTACACCTTC. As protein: CASRSWADRGNYGYTF.

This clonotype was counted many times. The CDR3, as DNA: TGCAGTGCTATCTGGCGGGGGGACACAGATACGCAGTATTTT. Protein product: CSAIWRGDTDTQYF. The V call is TRBV20-1, the J call TRBJ2-3; the match to TRBD2 covers 8 bases. Germline CDR1 reads DFQATT; CDR2 reads SNEGSKA (reference sequence). The CDR3 sequence is 14 residues long. V lost 4 bases, J lost 2 bases, and 5 bases stayed unmatched.

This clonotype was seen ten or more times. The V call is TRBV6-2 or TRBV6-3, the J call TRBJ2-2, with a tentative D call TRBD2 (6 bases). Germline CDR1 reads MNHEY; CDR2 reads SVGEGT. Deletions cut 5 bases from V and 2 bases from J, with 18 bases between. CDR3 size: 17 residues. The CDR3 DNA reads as TGTGCCAGCAGTCCGATTTCGAAGGGACTCAACACCGGGGAGCTGTTTTTT. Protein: CASSPISKGLNTGELFF.

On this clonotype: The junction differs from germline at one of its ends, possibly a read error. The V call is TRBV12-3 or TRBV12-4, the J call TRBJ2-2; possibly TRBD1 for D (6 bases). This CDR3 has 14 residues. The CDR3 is CVSSPGQRTGELFF. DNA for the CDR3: TGTGTCAGCAGTCCGGGACAAAGGACCGGGGAGCTGTTTTTT.

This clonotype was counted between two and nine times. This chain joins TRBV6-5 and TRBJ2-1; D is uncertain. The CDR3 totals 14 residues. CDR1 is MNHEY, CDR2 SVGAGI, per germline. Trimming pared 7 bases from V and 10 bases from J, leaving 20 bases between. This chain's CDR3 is CASTQRRTLGEQFF. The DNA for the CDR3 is TGTGCCAGCACTCAGAGGCGTACCCTCGGAGAGCAGTTCTTC.

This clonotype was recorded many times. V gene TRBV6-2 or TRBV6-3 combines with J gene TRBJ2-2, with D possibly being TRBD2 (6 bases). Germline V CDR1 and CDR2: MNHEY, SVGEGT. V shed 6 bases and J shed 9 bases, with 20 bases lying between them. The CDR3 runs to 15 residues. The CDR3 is CASRPPGLSRRELFF. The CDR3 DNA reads TGTGCCAGCAGGCCCCCGGGACTGAGCCGGCGGGAGCTGTTTTTT.

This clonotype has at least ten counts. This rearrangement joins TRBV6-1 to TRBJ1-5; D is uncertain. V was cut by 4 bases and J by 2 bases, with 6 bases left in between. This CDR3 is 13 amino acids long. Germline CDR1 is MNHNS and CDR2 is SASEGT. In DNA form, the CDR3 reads TGTGCCAGCAGTGTCGAACGCAATCAGCCCCAGCATTTT. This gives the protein CASSVERNQPQHF.

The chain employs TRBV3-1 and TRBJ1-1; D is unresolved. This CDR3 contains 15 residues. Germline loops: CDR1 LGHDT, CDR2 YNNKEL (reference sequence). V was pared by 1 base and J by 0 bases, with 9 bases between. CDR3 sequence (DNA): TGTGCCAGCAGCCAAGCCCTAGGGATGAACACTGAAGCTTTCTTT. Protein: CASSQALGMNTEAFF. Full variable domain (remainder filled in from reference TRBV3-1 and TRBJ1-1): DTAVSQTPKYLVTQMGNDKSIKCEQNLGHDTMYWYKQDSKKFLKIMFSYNNKELIINETVPNRFSPKSPDKAHLNLHINSLELGDSAVYFCASSQALGMNTEAFFGQGTRLTVV.

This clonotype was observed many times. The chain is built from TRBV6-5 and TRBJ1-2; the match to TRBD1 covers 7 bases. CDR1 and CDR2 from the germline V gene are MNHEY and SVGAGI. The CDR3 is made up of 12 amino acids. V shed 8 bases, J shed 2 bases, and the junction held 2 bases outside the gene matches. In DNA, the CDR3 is TGTGCCAGCGCACAGGGGAACTATGGCTACACCTTC. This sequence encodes CASAQGNYGYTF.

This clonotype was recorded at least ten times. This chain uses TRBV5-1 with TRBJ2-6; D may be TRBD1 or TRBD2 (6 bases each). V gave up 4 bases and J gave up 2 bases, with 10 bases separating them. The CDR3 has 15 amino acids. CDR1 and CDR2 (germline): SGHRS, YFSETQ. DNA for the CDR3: TGCGCCAGCAGCCCGGGGGCGGCTGGGGCCAACGTCCTGACTTTC. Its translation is CASSPGAAGANVLTF.

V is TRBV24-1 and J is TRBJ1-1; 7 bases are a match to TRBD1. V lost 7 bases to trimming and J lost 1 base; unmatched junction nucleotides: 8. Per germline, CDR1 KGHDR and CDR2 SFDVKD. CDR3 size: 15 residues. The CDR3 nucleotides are TGTGCCACCAGAAGTTCCTGGGACAGGAACACTGAAGCTTTCTTT. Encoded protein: CATRSSWDRNTEAFF.

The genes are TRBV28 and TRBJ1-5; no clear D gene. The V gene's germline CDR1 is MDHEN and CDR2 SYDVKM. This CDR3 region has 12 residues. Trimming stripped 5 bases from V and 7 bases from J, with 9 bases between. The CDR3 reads CASSAGSQPQHF. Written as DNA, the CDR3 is TGTGCCAGCAGTGCGGGCAGCCAGCCCCAGCATTTT.

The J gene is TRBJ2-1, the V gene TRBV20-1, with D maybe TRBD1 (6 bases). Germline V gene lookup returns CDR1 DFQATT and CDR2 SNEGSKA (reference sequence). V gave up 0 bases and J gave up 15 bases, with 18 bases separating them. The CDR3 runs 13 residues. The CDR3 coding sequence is TGCAGTGCTAGAGATTGGGGCGAGGGACATCCGTTCTTC. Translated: CSARDWGEGHPFF.

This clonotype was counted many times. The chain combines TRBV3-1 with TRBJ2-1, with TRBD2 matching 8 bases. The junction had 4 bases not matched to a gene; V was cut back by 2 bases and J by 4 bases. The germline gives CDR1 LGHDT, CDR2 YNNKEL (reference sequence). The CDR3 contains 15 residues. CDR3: CASSQPRGGYNEQFF. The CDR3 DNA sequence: TGTGCCAGCAGCCAACCCCGCGGGGGGTACAATGAGCAGTTCTTC.

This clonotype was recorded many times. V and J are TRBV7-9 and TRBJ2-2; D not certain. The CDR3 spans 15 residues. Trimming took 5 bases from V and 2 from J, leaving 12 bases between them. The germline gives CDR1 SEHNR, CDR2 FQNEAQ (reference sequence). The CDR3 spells CASSGGDLNTGELFF. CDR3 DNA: TGTGCCAGCAGCGGTGGCGACCTCAACACCGGGGAGCTGTTTTTT.

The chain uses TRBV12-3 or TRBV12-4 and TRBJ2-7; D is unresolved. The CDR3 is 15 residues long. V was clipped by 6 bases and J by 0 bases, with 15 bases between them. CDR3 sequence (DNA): TGTGCCAGCAGCCAAGCCGCGATAGCCTCCTACGAGCAGTACTTC. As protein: CASSQAAIASYEQYF.

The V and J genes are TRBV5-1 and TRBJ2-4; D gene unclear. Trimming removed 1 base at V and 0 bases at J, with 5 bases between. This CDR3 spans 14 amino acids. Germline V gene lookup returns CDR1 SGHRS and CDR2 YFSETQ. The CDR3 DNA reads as TGCGCCAGCAGCTTGTACGTAGCCAAAAACATTCAGTACTTC. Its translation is CASSLYVAKNIQYF.

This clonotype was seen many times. CDR3 region: CASSYEGRRTEAFF. CDR3 DNA sequence: TGTGCCAGCAGTTACGAGGGACGGCGGACTGAAGCTTTCTTT. The rearrangement joins TRBV6-5 to TRBJ1-1; D perhaps matches TRBD1 (5 bases). Germline V gene sequence: CDR1 MNHEY, CDR2 SVGAGI. The CDR3 has 14 residues. Trimming stripped 2 bases from V and 5 bases from J, with 12 bases between.

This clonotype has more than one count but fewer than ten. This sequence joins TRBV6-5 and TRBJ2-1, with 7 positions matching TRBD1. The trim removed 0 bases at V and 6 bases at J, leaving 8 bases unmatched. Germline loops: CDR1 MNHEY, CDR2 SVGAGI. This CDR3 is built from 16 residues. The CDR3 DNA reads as TGTGCCAGCAGTTACTCGTGGACAGGTCGTTCCAATGAGCAGTTCTTC. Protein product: CASSYSWTGRSNEQFF.

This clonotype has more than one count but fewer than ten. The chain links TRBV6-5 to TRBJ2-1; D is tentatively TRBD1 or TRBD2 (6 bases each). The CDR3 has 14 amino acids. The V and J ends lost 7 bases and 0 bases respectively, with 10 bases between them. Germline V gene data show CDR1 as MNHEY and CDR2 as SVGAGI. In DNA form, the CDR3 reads TGTGCCAGCACCAAGGGGGGCTCCTACAATGAGCAGTTCTTC. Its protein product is CASTKGGSYNEQFF.

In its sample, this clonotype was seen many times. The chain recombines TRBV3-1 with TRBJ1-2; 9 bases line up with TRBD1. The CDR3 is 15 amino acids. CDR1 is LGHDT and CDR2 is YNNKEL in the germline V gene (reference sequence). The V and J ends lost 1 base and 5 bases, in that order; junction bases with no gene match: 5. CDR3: CASSQGVGTGYGYTF. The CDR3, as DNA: TGTGCCAGCAGCCAAGGGGTCGGGACAGGGTATGGCTACACCTTC.

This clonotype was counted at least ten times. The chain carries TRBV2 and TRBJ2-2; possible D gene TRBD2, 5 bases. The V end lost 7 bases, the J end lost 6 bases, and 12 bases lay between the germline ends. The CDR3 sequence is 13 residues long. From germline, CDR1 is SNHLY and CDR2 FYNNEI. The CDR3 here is CASKRVVAGELFF. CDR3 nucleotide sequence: TGTGCCAGCAAGAGGGTGGTAGCCGGGGAGCTGTTTTTT.

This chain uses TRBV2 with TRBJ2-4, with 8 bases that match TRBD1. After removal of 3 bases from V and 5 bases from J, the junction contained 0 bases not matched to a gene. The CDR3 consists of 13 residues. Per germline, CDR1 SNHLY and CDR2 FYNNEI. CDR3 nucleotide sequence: TGTGCCAGCAGTGACAGGGGGCAAAACATTCAGTACTTC. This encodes CASSDRGQNIQYF.

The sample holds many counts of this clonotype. The CDR3 DNA follows: TGCAGTGCTAGACAGCCCAACACTGAAGCTTTCTTT. Protein product: CSARQPNTEAFF. This chain joins TRBV20-1 and TRBJ1-1; the D is unclear. The CDR3 runs 12 residues. Germline CDR1 reads DFQATT; CDR2 reads SNEGSKA (reference sequence). Trimming removed 2 bases from V and 2 bases from J, with 6 bases in between.

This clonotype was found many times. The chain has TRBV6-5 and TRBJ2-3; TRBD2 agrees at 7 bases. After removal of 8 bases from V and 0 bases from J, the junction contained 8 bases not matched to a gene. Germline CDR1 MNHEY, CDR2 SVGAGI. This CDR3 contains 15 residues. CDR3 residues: CASWDRDYSTDTQYF. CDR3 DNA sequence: TGTGCCAGCTGGGACCGGGACTATAGCACAGATACGCAGTATTTT.